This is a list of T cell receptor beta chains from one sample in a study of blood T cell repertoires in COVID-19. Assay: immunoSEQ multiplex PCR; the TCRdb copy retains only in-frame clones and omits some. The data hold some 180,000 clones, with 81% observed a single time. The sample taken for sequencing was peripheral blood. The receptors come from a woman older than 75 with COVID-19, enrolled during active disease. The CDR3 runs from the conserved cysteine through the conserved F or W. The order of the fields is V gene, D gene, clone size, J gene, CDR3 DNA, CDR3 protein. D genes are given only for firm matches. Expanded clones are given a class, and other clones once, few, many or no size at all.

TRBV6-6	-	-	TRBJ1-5	TGTGCCTCGCAGGGGACCGGCAATCAGCCCCAGCATTTT	CASQGTGNQPQHF
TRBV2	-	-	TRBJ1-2	TGTGCCAGCAGTGAATCGGGATTCTATGGCTACACCTTC	CASSESGFYGYTF
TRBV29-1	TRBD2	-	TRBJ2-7	TGCAGCGTTAGACTAGCGGATTCCTACGAGCAGTACTTC	CSVRLADSYEQYF
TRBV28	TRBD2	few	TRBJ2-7	TGTGCCAGCAGTTTAAGCCCGGGAGGGACTTACGAGCAGTACTTC	CASSLSPGGTYEQYF
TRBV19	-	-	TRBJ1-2	TGTGCCGTCAAGGGGGACTATGGCTACACCTTC	CAVKGDYGYTF
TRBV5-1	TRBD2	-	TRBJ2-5	TGCGCCAGCAGCTTGGCCGGCGGGGGGCGTCAAGGGGCCCAGTACTTC	CASSLAGGGRQGAQYF
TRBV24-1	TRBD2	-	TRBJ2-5	TGTGCCACCAGTGATCCGCGGGAGGGCGGACAAGAGACCCAGTACTTC	CATSDPREGGQETQYF
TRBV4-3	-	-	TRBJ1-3	TGCGCCAGCAGCCAAGATGGTCAGGGGCACTCTGGAAACACCATATATTTT	CASSQDGQGHSGNTIYF
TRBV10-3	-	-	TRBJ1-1	TGTGCCATCAAACAGAGTAAGGCGAACACTGAAGCTTTCTTT	CAIKQSKANTEAFF
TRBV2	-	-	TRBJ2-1	TGTGCCAGCAGTGGGTACAACTACAATGAGCAGTTCTTC	CASSGYNYNEQFF
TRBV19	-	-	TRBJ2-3	TGTGCCAGTAGTAATGCAGGACAGTCGGCAGATACGCAGTATTTT	CASSNAGQSADTQYF
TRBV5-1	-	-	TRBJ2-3	TGCGCCAGCTCGAAGGGGTCGAGCGGGTTGGGAGATACGCAGTATTTT	CASSKGSSGLGDTQYF
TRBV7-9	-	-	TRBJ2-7	TGTGCCAGCAGCTTTCTCCAGTCCGAGCAGTACTTC	CASSFLQSEQYF
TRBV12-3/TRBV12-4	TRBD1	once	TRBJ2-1	TGTGCCAGCAGTAACCGACAGGGTGGGTTCTTC	CASSNRQGGFF
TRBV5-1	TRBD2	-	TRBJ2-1	TGCGCCAGCAGCTTGGCGGGACTAGCGGACTACAATGAGCAGTTCTTC	CASSLAGLADYNEQFF
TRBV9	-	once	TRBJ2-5	TGTGCCAGCAGCCCCGGACGACAGGGAGGCGAGACCCAGTACTTC	CASSPGRQGGETQYF
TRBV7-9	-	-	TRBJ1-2	TGTGCCAGCAGCTTAGCCGGTGGTGGCGGAGGCTACACCTTC	CASSLAGGGGGYTF
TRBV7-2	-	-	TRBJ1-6	TGTGCCAGCAGCTTAGCTATCGATTCACCCCTCCACTTT	CASSLAIDSPLHF
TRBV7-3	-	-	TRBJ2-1	TGTGCCAGCAGCTTAACCGCAACTAACGAGCAGTTCTTC	CASSLTATNEQFF
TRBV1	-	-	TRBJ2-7	TGCACCAGCAGCCATCGTTCGCGGGAGCTGTACGAGCAGTACTTC	CTSSHRSRELYEQYF
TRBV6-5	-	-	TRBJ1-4	TGTGCCAGCAGTTACGGCAGGGAGGGTCTTAATGAAAAACTGTTTTTT	CASSYGREGLNEKLFF
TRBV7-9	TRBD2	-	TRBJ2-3	TGTGCCAGCACCCCCGGGGAGGGAAAGTTTGCCACAGATACGCAGTATTTT	CASTPGEGKFATDTQYF
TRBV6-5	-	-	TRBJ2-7	TGTGCCAGCAGCACAGGGTTTTACGAGCAGTACTTC	CASSTGFYEQYF
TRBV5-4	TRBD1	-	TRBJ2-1	TGTGCCAGCAGCATCGACAGGGGGGTCTACAATGAGCAGTTCTTC	CASSIDRGVYNEQFF
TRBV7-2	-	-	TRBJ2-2	TGTGCCAGCAGCCCCCCGGTAACCGGGGAGCTGTTTTTT	CASSPPVTGELFF
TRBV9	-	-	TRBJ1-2	TGTGCCAGCAGCGTAGGGGGCTATGGCTATGGCTACACCTTC	CASSVGGYGYGYTF
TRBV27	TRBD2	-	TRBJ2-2	TGTGCCAGCAGTTTCTGGCTACCATGGGGCGGGAGTACCGGGGAGCTGTTTTTT	CASSFWLPWGGSTGELFF
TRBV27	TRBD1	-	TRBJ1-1	TGTGCCAGCAGTTTGATAGGGGGCTCTGAAGCTTTCTTT	CASSLIGGSEAFF
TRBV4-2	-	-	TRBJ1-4	TGTGCCAGCAGCCAAGAATCCGGCGGGGGAGCTGAAAAACTGTTTTTT	CASSQESGGGAEKLFF
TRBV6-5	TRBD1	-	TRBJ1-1	TGTGCCAGCAGCTTAATACAGGGGACTGAAGCTTTCTTT	CASSLIQGTEAFF
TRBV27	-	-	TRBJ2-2	TGTGCCAGCAGTTTACAGGTGCCCTCGAACACCGGGGAGCTGTTTTTT	CASSLQVPSNTGELFF
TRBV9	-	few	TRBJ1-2	TGTGCCAGCAGCGTTGCGGATAACTATGGCTACACCTTC	CASSVADNYGYTF
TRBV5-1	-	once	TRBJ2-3	TGCGCCAGCAGCATGAGCGGTAGCACAGATACGCAGTATTTT	CASSMSGSTDTQYF
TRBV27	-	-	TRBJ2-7	TGTGCCAGCAGTTTATCCCTGGCGACTAGTATTAACGACGAGCAGTACTTC	CASSLSLATSINDEQYF
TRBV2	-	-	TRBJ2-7	TGTGCCAGCAGGCGACAGTCTTCCTACGAGCAGTACTTC	CASRRQSSYEQYF